What follows are 4 T cell receptor beta chains derived from one specimen sequenced in a study of regulatory T cells in long-lasting Graves disease. Assembly of TCR beta libraries relied on iRepertoire HTBI primers together with Arm-PCR of CDR3 regions. TCRdb ran MiXCR on the multiplex PCR reads and lists one entry per CDR3 protein. Among under 450,000 distinct CDR3 sequences listed, about a quarter were seen once. Specified time point: persistent/refractory GD, antithyroid drugs over 5 years with positive TRAb. RNA isolated from PBMCs was used to make the TCR library. The sequenced sample was peripheral blood mononuclear cells (PBMCs), obtained when the disease was refractory, from a patient treated with antithyroid drugs. Every receptor here comes from a female donor with Graves disease.

J is TRBJ2-7 and V is TRBV4-1; TRBD2 agrees at 10 bases. J gave up 2 bases and V 0 bases, and 4 bases lay outside the gene matches. The CDR3 has 16 residues. Germline V gene sequence: CDR1 MGHRA, CDR2 YSYEKL. CDR3 in amino acids: CASSQESSGSPYEQYF. The CDR3 DNA is TGCGCCAGCAGCCAAGAGTCTAGCGGGAGTCCCTACGAGCAGTACTTC.

This clonotype was observed many times. The CDR3 DNA sequence: TGTGCCACCAGCAGAGATCTCGGGGGGGGCGAGACCCAGTACTTC. This translates into CATSRDLGGGETQYF. The chain has TRBV15 and TRBJ2-5; TRBD2 agrees at 8 bases. V was pared by 0 bases and J by 5 bases, with 5 bases of the junction left unmatched. Germline loops: CDR1 LNHNV, CDR2 YYDKDF (reference sequence). The CDR3 consists of 15 residues. Full variable domain (outside the CDR3, taken from reference TRBV15 and TRBJ2-5): DAMVIQNPRYQVTQFGKPVTLSCSQTLNHNVMYWYQQKSSQAPKLLFHYYDKDFNNEADTPDNFQSRRPNTSFCFLDIRSPGLGDTAMYLCATSRDLGGGETQYFGPGTRLLVL.

This chain joins TRBV5-5 and TRBJ1-2; no definite D call. CDR1 and CDR2 (germline): SGHKS, YYEKEE (reference sequence). The CDR3 loop spans 15 amino acids. V lost 3 bases and J lost 0, with 12 bases in between. This chain's CDR3 is CASSSMPGTNYGYTF. The DNA of the CDR3 is TGTGCCAGCAGCTCGATGCCGGGGACTAACTATGGCTACACCTTC.

The sample holds a few counts of this clonotype. The chain joins TRBV29-1 to TRBJ2-7, with a tentative D call TRBD1 (6 bases). CDR3 length: 11 amino acids. Germline values: CDR1 SQVTM, CDR2 ANQGSEA. V was shortened by 3 bases and J by 6 bases, with 9 bases between the two germline ends. CDR3 nucleotides: TGCAGCGTTGATATGGGGGCCGAGCAGTACTTC. Translated: CSVDMGAEQYF.